The clone carrying this T cell receptor beta chain has a handful of counts. Each CDR3 protein is one row after TCRdb ran MiXCR on the 5' RACE reads. Counted here are fewer than 500,000 distinct CDR3 sequences, around an eighth occurring once; the ten biggest clones make up about 0.97%. V was cut by 3 bases and J by 7 bases, with 12 bases left in between. CDR1 is DFQATT and CDR2 is SNEGSKA in the germline V gene (reference sequence). The CDR3 loop spans 13 amino acids. The record originates from a study of identical twins. The same data also went into a second study, on yellow fever vaccine responses in identical twins.

This chain connects TRBV20-1 to TRBJ1-4, with D perhaps TRBD1 (5 bases). The sequencing input was CD4+ T cells sorted from blood. The clonotype was recovered from a woman aged 18 to 35 in good health. The CDR3 coding sequence is TGCAGTGCTAGGTGGGGGGGGAGTGAAAAACTGTTTTTT. This translates into CSARWGGSEKLFF.